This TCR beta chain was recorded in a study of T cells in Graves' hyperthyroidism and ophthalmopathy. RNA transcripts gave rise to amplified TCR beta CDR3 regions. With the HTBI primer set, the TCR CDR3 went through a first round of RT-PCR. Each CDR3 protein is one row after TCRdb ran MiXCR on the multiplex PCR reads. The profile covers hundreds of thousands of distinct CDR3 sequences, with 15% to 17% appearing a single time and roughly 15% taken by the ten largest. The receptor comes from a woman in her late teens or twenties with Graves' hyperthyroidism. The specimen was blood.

The DNA of the CDR3 is TGCAGTGCTAACGGGGCAGGGGGCGCTGGCTACACCTTC. Translation gives CSANGAGGAGYTF. The rearrangement uses TRBV20-1 and TRBJ1-2; 8 nucleotides line up with TRBD1. Germline trimming cut 4 bases from V and 7 bases from J; bases unmatched to any gene: 8. There are 13 residues in the CDR3. The germline gives CDR1 DFQATT, CDR2 SNEGSKA (reference sequence).